Listed below are T cell receptor beta chains from one sample, sequenced in a study of blood T cell repertoires in COVID-19. The repertoire was sequenced with immunoSEQ multiplex PCR; TCRdb's copy has only in-frame clones and lacks some. Of hundreds of thousands of clones in the sample, about 85% were seen once. Source material: peripheral blood. The receptors here all came from a woman younger than 30 who had recovered from COVID-19. Each CDR3 is given with its conserved first and last residue. The D gene is left open where the match is weak. Not all rows give a size; the values are once, few, many and, for expanded clones, a class.

D	V	J	size	DNA	CDR3
NA	TRBV24-1	TRBJ2-1	NA	TGTGCCACCAGTGATTCGTCTACCGAGGCCTACAATGAGCAGTTCTTC	CATSDSSTEAYNEQFF
TRBD2	TRBV4-3	TRBJ2-7	NA	TGCGCCAGCAGCCAGCATTATACTAGCGGGGGATCATACGAGCAGTACTTC	CASSQHYTSGGSYEQYF
TRBD2	TRBV5-1	TRBJ2-1	NA	TGCGCCAGCAGCTCCATTTTAGCGGGAGGGGGCTACAATGAGCAGTTCTTC	CASSSILAGGGYNEQFF
TRBD2	TRBV6-6	TRBJ2-1	NA	TGTGCCAGCAGTCGGGAGGATCAGCTAGTCAAGGTGGATGAGCAGTTCTTC	CASSREDQLVKVDEQFF
TRBD1	TRBV4-3	TRBJ2-7	once	TGCGCCAGCAGCCAAACCGGGACAGGGCTGAGGGAGCAGTACTTC	CASSQTGTGLREQYF
TRBD2	TRBV3-1/TRBV3-2	TRBJ2-7	NA	TGTGCCAGCAGCTCAGCTAGCGGGACCTACGAGCAGTACTTC	CASSSASGTYEQYF
NA	TRBV7-9	TRBJ1-1	NA	TGTGCCAGCAGCTTACTACAGGGCATCGACACTGAAGCTTTCTTT	CASSLLQGIDTEAFF
TRBD2	TRBV15	TRBJ2-7	NA	TGTGCCACCAGTCTTCCCAGGACTAGCGGGAGGTACGAGCAGTACTTC	CATSLPRTSGRYEQYF
TRBD2	TRBV9	TRBJ2-7	NA	TGTGCCAGCAGCCCGGGGACTAGTGCCCTCTACGAGCAGTACTTC	CASSPGTSALYEQYF
TRBD2	TRBV9	TRBJ2-7	NA	TGTGCCAGCAGCGCGGGGGGGCTGTTCTACGAGCAGTACTTC	CASSAGGLFYEQYF
NA	TRBV6-1	TRBJ2-1	NA	TGTGCCAGCAGTGCGGGTTACCTTTACGGCCCCGACAATGAGCAGTTCTTC	CASSAGYLYGPDNEQFF
NA	TRBV20-1	TRBJ2-1	NA	TGCAGTGCTATTACTAACAATGAGCAGTTCTTC	CSAITNNEQFF
NA	TRBV24-1	TRBJ2-1	NA	TGTGCCACCAGTGGGGCCTCCTACAATGAGCAGTTCTTC	CATSGASYNEQFF
TRBD1	TRBV4-2	TRBJ2-5	NA	TGTGCCAGCAGCCAACGGGCGGACAGGGTTGAGACCCAGTACTTC	CASSQRADRVETQYF
TRBD2	TRBV19	TRBJ2-1	NA	TGTGCCAGTAGTATAGGCGGGAGGAGTTTTAGTGAGCAGTTCTTC	CASSIGGRSFSEQFF
NA	TRBV7-2	TRBJ2-2	NA	TGTGCCAGCAGCCCCACGACTAGTCCCAACACCGGGGAGCTGTTTTTT	CASSPTTSPNTGELFF
TRBD2	TRBV19	TRBJ2-7	NA	TGTGCCAGTAGTATTCTTCCTAGCGGGCCCTACGAGCAGTACTTC	CASSILPSGPYEQYF
NA	TRBV6-4	TRBJ2-7	NA	TGTGCCAGCAGTGTGTTGGGTTGGATTCGAGGGTACTTC	CASSVLGWIRGYF
TRBD1	TRBV9	TRBJ1-3	NA	TGTGCCGCCAGGGGGTTCCGGAGCTCTGGAAACACCATATATTTT	CAARGFRSSGNTIYF
TRBD1	TRBV29-1	TRBJ2-3	NA	TGCAGCGTTCCACGACGACAGGGGTTGGATACGCAGTATTTT	CSVPRRQGLDTQYF
NA	TRBV30	TRBJ1-5	NA	TGTGCCTGGAGTGTAGGACTCAGCAATCAGCCCCAGCATTTT	CAWSVGLSNQPQHF
NA	TRBV15	TRBJ1-5	NA	TGTGCCACCAGCAGAGAATCAGGGGGCAATCAGCCCCAGCATTTT	CATSRESGGNQPQHF
TRBD2	TRBV6-4	TRBJ2-5	NA	TGTGCCAGCAGTGTATTTGCGCCTAGCGGGAGGGCCGAACAAGAGACCCAGTACTTC	CASSVFAPSGRAEQETQYF
NA	TRBV12-5	TRBJ2-5	NA	TGTGCTAGTGCCCCCGGGGTTAATCAAGAGACCCAGTACTTC	CASAPGVNQETQYF
NA	TRBV5-4	TRBJ2-4	NA	TGTGCCAGCAGCCAGGTGGACAGTAAAAACATTCAGTACTTC	CASSQVDSKNIQYF
NA	TRBV4-1	TRBJ2-2	once	TGCGCCAGTCAACGGGGGTCGAACACCGGGGAGCTGTTTTTT	CASQRGSNTGELFF
TRBD1	TRBV9	TRBJ2-7	NA	TGTGCCAGCAGCATCGGACAGGGTAATTTGCGGCACGAGCAGTACTTC	CASSIGQGNLRHEQYF
NA	TRBV12-5	TRBJ2-5	NA	TGTGCTAGTGGTTTGGTATTAGCGGCAGAGACCCAGTACTTC	CASGLVLAAETQYF